Shown below are 7 T cell receptor beta chains from a single sample sequenced in a study of blood T cell repertoires in COVID-19. TCRdb keeps only in-frame clones here, not all; method: immunoSEQ multiplex PCR. In the table there are some 250,000 clones, roughly 80% of which are singletons. Sequenced sample: peripheral blood. The receptors shown here come from a woman aged 18 to 35 with acute or convalescent COVID-19.

CDR3 amino acids: CASSSPNSYNEQFF. The CDR3 bases are TGTGCCAGCAGTTCTCCTAACTCCTACAATGAGCAGTTCTTC. The rearrangement links TRBV5-6 to TRBJ2-1; D is uncertain. The CDR3 runs 14 residues. CDR1 and CDR2 from the germline V gene are SGHDT and YYEEEE. Deletions cut 5 bases from V and 0 bases from J, with 9 bases between.

This chain links TRBV5-4 with TRBJ2-2; 11 nucleotides line up with TRBD2. Germline lookup yields CDR1 SGHNT and CDR2 YYREEE (reference sequence). V shed 5 bases, J shed 4 bases, and the junction held 4 bases outside the gene matches. The CDR3 contains 15 residues. Written as DNA, the CDR3 is TGTGCCAGCAGATCCGGGACTAGCGGCACCGGGGAGCTGTTTTTT. Amino acids: CASRSGTSGTGELFF. Variable domain in full (rest from reference TRBV5-4 and TRBJ2-2): ETGVTQSPTHLIKTRGQQVTLRCSSQSGHNTVSWYQQALGQGPQFIFQYYREEENGRGNFPPRFSGLQFPNYSSELNVNALELDDSALYLCASRSGTSGTGELFFGEGSRLTVL.

At least ten counts were recorded for this clone. J is TRBJ2-3 and V is TRBV9, with 13 bases fitting TRBD2. Germline V gene lookup returns CDR1 SGDLS and CDR2 YYNGEE. The CDR3 is 14 amino acids. V shed 4 bases, J shed 12 bases, and the junction held 8 bases outside the gene matches. The CDR3 here is CASSPGTSGTFQYF. The CDR3 bases are TGTGCCAGCAGCCCCGGGACTAGCGGGACGTTCCAGTATTTT.

The chain recombines TRBV6-5 with TRBJ2-7; 13 bases are shared with TRBD2. This CDR3 contains 15 residues. V was pared by 5 bases and J by 4 bases, with 5 bases of the junction left unmatched. Germline CDR1 is MNHEY and CDR2 is SVGAGI. This chain's CDR3 is CASSLGTSGTYEQYF. CDR3 bases: TGTGCCAGCAGTCTCGGGACTAGCGGGACGTACGAGCAGTACTTC.

The chain employs TRBV5-4 and TRBJ2-7, with D tentatively TRBD1 (5 bases). CDR1 SGHNT and CDR2 YYREEE come from the germline V gene (reference sequence). Trimming took 0 bases from V and 2 from J, leaving 15 bases between them. The CDR3 has 16 residues. CDR3 in amino acids: CASSLALGQDPYEQYF. In DNA, the CDR3 is TGTGCCAGCAGCTTGGCCCTTGGACAAGACCCCTACGAGCAGTACTTC.

The chain employs TRBV19 and TRBJ2-5, with TRBD2 as a possible D gene (6 bases). CDR1 is LNHDA and CDR2 is SQIVND in the germline V gene (reference sequence). This CDR3 region has 15 residues. Between the trimmed V and J ends, which lost 6 bases and 4 bases, there was a span of 18 bases. The CDR3 DNA follows: TGTGCCAGTAGGGGGTGGGCGGGGAATGCAGAGACCCAGTACTTC. Its protein is CASRGWAGNAETQYF.

This chain connects TRBV10-3 to TRBJ1-2; tentatively, D is TRBD1 (5 bases). V was shortened by 0 bases and J by 4 bases, with 9 bases between the two germline ends. Germline assignment: CDR1 ENHRY and CDR2 SYGVKD. CDR3 size: 14 residues. DNA for the CDR3: TGTGCCATCAGTGAGTCGGGGGGTCTCTATGGCTACACCTTC. Protein: CAISESGGLYGYTF.